The source of this T cell receptor (beta chain) is a study of cytomegalovirus exposure and HLA in healthy donors. Study outcomes and limitations: An observed cluster of highly shared sequence variants was recorded as a likely sequencing artifact.

Germline V gene data show CDR1 as SGHRS and CDR2 as YFSETQ. The V end lost 0 bases, the J end lost 4 bases, and 10 bases lay between the germline ends. This CDR3 spans 14 amino acids. Points on this clone: The target antigen is unknown.

Both 60 Vbeta primers and 13 Jbeta primers went into the PCR. Clones were sequenced by immunoSEQ multiplex PCR, and TCRdb holds only the in-frame ones, with some missing. Here the sample spans under 200,000 clones, around 77% being singletons. Material: PBMCs. This rearrangement joins TRBV5-1 to TRBJ1-1; no firm D call. The sequence was obtained from a man between 50 and 59 years old in good health and CMV-seropositive. DNA for the CDR3: TGCGCCAGCAGCTTGGGCGGGTTGGGCACTGAAGCTTTCTTT. Protein: CASSLGGLGTEAFF.